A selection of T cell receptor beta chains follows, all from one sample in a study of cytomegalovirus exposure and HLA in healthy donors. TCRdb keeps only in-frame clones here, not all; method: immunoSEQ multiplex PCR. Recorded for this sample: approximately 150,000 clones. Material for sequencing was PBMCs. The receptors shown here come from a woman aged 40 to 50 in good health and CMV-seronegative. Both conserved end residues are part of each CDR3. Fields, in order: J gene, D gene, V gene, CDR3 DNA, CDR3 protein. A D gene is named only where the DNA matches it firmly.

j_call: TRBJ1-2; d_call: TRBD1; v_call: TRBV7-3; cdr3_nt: TGTGCCAGCAGCGCCGACAGGGGGTATGGCTACACCTTC; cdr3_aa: CASSADRGYGYTF
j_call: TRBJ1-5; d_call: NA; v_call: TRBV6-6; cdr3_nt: TGTGCCAGCGTGTCCGGGGGAGGAGGCAATCAGCCCCAGCATTTT; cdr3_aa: CASVSGGGGNQPQHF
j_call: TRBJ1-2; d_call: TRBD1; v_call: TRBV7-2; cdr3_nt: TGTGCCAGCAGCTCAATCCGGGACAGGGTCGATGCTGGCTACACCTTC; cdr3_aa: CASSSIRDRVDAGYTF
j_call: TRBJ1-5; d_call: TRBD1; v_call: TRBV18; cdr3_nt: TGTGCCAGCTCCGGGACAGGGAGCGATCAGCCCCAGCATTTT; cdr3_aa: CASSGTGSDQPQHF
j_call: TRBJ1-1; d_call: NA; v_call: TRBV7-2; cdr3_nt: TGTGCCAGCAGCTTAGGGCCAGGGAACACTGAAGCTTTCTTT; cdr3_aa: CASSLGPGNTEAFF
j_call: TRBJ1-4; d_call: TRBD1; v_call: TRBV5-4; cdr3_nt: TGTGCCAGCAGCTTGGCAGGGACAGGGGGAGAAAAACTGTTTTTT; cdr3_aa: CASSLAGTGGEKLFF
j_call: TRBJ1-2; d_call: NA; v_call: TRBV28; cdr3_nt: TGTGCCAGCAGTTTAATTCAGAGGCTTCAGGGATTTGCGCGGGGCTACACCTTC; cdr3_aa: CASSLIQRLQGFARGYTF
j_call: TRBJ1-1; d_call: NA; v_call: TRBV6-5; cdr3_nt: TGTGCCAGCAGTGTACGCAGGGCTGGGACTGAAGCTTTCTTT; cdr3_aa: CASSVRRAGTEAFF
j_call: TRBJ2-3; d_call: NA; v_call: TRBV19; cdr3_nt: TGTGCCAGTAGTACGGACTGGAGCACAGATACGCAGTATTTT; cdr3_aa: CASSTDWSTDTQYF
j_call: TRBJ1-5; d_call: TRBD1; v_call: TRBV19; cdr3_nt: TGTGCCAGTAGTATTGGGACAGGGGGACAGCCCCAGCATTTT; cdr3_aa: CASSIGTGGQPQHF
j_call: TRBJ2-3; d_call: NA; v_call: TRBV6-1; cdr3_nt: TGTGCCAGCAGTTTCGTGACTCCTTTCACAGATACGCAGTATTTT; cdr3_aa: CASSFVTPFTDTQYF
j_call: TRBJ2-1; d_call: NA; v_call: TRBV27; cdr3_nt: TGTGCCAGCAGTCCCCGTGGGCCCCCCAATGAGCAGTTCTTC; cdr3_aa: CASSPRGPPNEQFF
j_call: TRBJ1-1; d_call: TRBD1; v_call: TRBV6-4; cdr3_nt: TGTGCCAGCAGGAGGGACAGTGCGAACACTGAAGCTTTCTTT; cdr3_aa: CASRRDSANTEAFF
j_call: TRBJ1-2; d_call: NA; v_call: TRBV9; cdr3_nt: TGTGCCAGCAGCGTAGCTGATGGGGGCCGGGGCTACACCTTC; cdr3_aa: CASSVADGGRGYTF
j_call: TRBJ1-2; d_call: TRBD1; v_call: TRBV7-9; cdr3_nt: TGTGCCAGCAGCCCATGGGACAGGGTTAACTATGGCTACACCTTC; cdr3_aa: CASSPWDRVNYGYTF
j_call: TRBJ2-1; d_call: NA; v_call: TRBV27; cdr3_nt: TGTGCCAGCAGTTTATCGTTGCGGGAACAGTTCTTC; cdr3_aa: CASSLSLREQFF
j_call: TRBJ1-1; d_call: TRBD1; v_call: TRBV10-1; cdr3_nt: TGCGCCAGCAGTGAGTCGACGACAGGGAGGTTTACTGAAGCTTTCTTT; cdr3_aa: CASSESTTGRFTEAFF
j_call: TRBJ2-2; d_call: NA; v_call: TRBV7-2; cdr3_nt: TGTGCCAGCAGCTCCGCGAGGGGACTCGGGTCGGATACCGGGGAGCTGTTTTTT; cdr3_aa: CASSSARGLGSDTGELFF
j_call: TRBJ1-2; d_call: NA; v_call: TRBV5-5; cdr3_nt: TGTGCCAGCAGCGTAGCGCTCTCGGGCTATGGCTACACCTTC; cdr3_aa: CASSVALSGYGYTF
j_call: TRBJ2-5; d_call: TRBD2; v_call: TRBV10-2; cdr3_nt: TGCGCCAGCAGGCCGGGGACTAGCGGGGCCGCAGAGACCCAGTACTTC; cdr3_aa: CASRPGTSGAAETQYF
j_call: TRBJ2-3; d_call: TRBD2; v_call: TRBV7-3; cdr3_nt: TGTGCCAGCAGCTCGAGGGGTGCGGGGGGATCAGATACGCAGTATTTT; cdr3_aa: CASSSRGAGGSDTQYF
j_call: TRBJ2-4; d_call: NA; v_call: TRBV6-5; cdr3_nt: TGTGCCAGCAGTTACTCACAGACAGTAGCCAAAAACATTCAGTACTTC; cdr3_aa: CASSYSQTVAKNIQYF
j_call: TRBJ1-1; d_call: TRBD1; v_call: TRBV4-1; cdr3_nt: TGCGCCAGCAGCCGATCCTTCGACAGGGCAGGGACTGAAGCTTTCTTT; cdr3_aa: CASSRSFDRAGTEAFF
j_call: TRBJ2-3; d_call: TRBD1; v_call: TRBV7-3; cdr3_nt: TGTGCCAGCAGTTATAACAGGGGGCATCAAGATACGCAGTATTTT; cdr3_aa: CASSYNRGHQDTQYF
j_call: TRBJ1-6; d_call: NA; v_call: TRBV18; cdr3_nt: TGTGCCAGCTCACCCCCAACGACAGTCCATAATTCACCCCTCCACTTT; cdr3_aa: CASSPPTTVHNSPLHF
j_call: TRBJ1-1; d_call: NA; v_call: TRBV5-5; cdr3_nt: TGTGCCAGCAGCTTGGCAGGAGGGCGAGCTTTCTTT; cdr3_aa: CASSLAGGRAFF
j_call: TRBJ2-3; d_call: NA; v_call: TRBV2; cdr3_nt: TGTGCCAGCCAGGAGGTCGGAACAGATACGCAGTATTTT; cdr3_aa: CASQEVGTDTQYF
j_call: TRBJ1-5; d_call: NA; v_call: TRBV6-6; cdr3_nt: TGTGCCAGCAGTTTACAGAACAATCAGCCCCAGCATTTT; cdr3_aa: CASSLQNNQPQHF
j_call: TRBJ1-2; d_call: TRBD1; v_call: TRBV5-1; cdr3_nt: TGCGCCAGCAGCTTGACAGGGACAGGGGAGTATGGCTACACCTTC; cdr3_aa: CASSLTGTGEYGYTF
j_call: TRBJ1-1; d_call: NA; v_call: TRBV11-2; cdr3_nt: TGTGCCAGCAGCTTCAGGGGGAACACTGAAGCTTTCTTT; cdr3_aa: CASSFRGNTEAFF
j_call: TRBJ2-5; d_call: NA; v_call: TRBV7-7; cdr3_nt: TGTGCTAGCAGTCCGAATTGGGGGGGCCGCCAAGAGACCCAGTACTTC; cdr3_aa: CASSPNWGGRQETQYF
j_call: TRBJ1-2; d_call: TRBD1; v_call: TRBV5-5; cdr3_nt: TGTGCCAGCAGCCGGGACAGGGAGATAGTCTATGGCTACACCTTC; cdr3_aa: CASSRDREIVYGYTF
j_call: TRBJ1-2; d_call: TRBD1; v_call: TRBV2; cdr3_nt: TGTGCCAGCAGGAAACCGGGACAGGGAAACTATGGCTACACCTTC; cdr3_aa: CASRKPGQGNYGYTF
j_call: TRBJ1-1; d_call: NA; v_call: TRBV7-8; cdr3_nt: TGTGCCAGCAGCTTAGTCGTAAAAGCTTTCTTT; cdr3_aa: CASSLVVKAFF
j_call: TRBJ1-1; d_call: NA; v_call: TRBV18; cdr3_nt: TGTGCCAGCTCACCAAGATCCAGGGCGAGCACTGAAGCTTTCTTT; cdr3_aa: CASSPRSRASTEAFF
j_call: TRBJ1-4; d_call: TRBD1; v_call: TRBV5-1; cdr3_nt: TGCGCCAGCAGCCTAGGGGACAGGGTAAATGAAAAACTGTTTTTT; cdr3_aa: CASSLGDRVNEKLFF
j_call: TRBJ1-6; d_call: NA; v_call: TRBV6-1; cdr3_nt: TGTGCCAGCAGGGAGACCGGTAATTCACCCCTCCACTTT; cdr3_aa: CASRETGNSPLHF
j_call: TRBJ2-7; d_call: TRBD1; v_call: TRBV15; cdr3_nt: TGTGCCACCAGCAGAGGAAGGACAGGGGGCGACGAGCAGTACTTC; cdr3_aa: CATSRGRTGGDEQYF
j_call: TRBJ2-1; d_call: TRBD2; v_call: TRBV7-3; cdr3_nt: TGTGCCAGCAGCTTAAAAGTGAGCGGGGGGGCCGGTGAGCAGTTCTTC; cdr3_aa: CASSLKVSGGAGEQFF
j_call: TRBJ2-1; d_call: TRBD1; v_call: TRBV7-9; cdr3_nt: TGTGCCAGCAGCCACAGGACAGGGGGCACTAACAATGAGCAGTTCTTC; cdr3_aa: CASSHRTGGTNNEQFF
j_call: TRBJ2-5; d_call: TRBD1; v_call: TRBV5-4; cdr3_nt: TGTGCCAGTGGGACAGCCCATCTAGAGACCCAGTACTTC; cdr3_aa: CASGTAHLETQYF
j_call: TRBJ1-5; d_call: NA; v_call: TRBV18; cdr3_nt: TGTGCCAGCTCACCGATGGACGGGAATAGCAATCAGCCCCAGCATTTT; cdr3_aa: CASSPMDGNSNQPQHF
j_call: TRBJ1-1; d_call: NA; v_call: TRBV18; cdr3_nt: TGTGCCAGCTCGTCGACCAGGGGAACGGGGCACACTGAAGCTTTCTTT; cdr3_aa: CASSSTRGTGHTEAFF
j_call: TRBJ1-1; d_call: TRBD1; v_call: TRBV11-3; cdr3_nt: TGTGCCAGCAGCTCGAACACAGGGGTTGAAGCTTTCTTT; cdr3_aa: CASSSNTGVEAFF
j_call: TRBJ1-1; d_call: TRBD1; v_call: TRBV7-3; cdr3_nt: TGTGCCAGCAGCACCCAACAGGGGGAGGTTTTCTTT; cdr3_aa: CASSTQQGEVFF
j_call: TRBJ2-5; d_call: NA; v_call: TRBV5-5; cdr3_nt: TGTGCCAGCAGCTTGCATAACGAGGCCCAGTACTTC; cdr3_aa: CASSLHNEAQYF
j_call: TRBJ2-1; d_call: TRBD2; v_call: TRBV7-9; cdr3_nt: TGTGCCAGCAGCGAAGATTTAGCGGGGGGACTGAGCTCCTACAATGAGCAGTTCTTC; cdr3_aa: CASSEDLAGGLSSYNEQFF
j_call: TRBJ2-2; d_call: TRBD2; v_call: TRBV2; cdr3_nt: TGTGCCAGCATCAAATCTCCAACGGGGGAGGGCACCGGGGAGCTGTTTTTT; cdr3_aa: CASIKSPTGEGTGELFF
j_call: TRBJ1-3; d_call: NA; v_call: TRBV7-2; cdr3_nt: TGTGCCAGCAGCTTAGATAGGCTCAGGGCTGGAAACACCATATATTTT; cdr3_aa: CASSLDRLRAGNTIYF
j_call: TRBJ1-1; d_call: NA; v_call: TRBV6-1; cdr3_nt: TGTGCCACAACTCCCCTAAGAGTGAACACTGAAGCTTTCTTT; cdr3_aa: CATTPLRVNTEAFF
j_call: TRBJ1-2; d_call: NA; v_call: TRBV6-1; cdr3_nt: TGTGCCAGCAGTGAAGGCCAGGGGTCTGGCTACACCTTC; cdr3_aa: CASSEGQGSGYTF
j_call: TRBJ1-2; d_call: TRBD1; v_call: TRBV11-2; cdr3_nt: TGTGCCAGCAGGGATACAGGGGGAAACTATGGCTACACCTTC; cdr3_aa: CASRDTGGNYGYTF
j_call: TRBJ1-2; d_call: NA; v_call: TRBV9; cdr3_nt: TGTGCCAGCAGCGTAGAGGGACTGTCTTCGGATGGCTACACCTTC; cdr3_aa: CASSVEGLSSDGYTF
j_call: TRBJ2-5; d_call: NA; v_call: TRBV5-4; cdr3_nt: TGTGCCAGCAGCTTGTGGGCGGGGACAGTCAAGACCCAGTACTTC; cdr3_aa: CASSLWAGTVKTQYF
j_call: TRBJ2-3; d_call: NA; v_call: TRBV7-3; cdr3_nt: TGTGCCAGCAGCCTCGACCCGAGCGCAGATACGCAGTATTTT; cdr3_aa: CASSLDPSADTQYF
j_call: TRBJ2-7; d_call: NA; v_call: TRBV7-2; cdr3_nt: TGTGCCAGCAACGTCGGGACTCACTCCTACGAGCAGTACTTC; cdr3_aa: CASNVGTHSYEQYF
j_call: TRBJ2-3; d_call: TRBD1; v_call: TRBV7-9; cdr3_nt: TGTGCCAGCAGCCCCCGACAGGGGCGAAGCACAGATACGCAGTATTTT; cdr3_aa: CASSPRQGRSTDTQYF
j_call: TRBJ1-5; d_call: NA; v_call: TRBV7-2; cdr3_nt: TGTGCCAGCAGCTTATTAAGCCAAATCAATCAGCCCCAGCATTTT; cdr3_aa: CASSLLSQINQPQHF
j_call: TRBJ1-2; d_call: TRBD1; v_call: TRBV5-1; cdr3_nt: TGCGCCAGCAGCTTGGGGTCGACAGGGTTCTATGGCTACACCTTC; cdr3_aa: CASSLGSTGFYGYTF
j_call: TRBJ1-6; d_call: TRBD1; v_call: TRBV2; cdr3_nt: TGTGCCAGCAGTACCGGGACAGAGTATAATCCGCCAAGGGGGCCCCTCCACTTT; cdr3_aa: CASSTGTEYNPPRGPLHF